The 5 T cell receptor beta chains listed next were all sequenced from one sample in a study of blood T cell repertoires in COVID-19. The method was immunoSEQ multiplex PCR; TCRdb's version includes in-frame clones alone and lacks a portion of them. The sample lists about 80,000 clones, roughly 85% occurring once. The sequenced material came from peripheral blood. The receptors originated from a man aged 30-40 years with acute or convalescent COVID-19.

The chain combines TRBV6-4 with TRBJ2-2, with 13 bases fitting TRBD2. The CDR3 contains 15 residues. The J segment lost 7 bases and the V segment lost 6 bases, leaving 5 bases of the junction unmatched. Germline CDR1 reads MRHNA; CDR2 reads SNTAGT. The CDR3 DNA sequence: TGTGCCAGCAGAAACGGACTAGCGGGAGTCGGGGAGCTGTTTTTT. This translates into CASRNGLAGVGELFF.

The V call is TRBV28, the J call TRBJ2-7, with 7 bases fitting TRBD2. CDR1 and CDR2 from the germline V gene are MDHEN and SYDVKM. V lost 0 bases to trimming and J lost 2 bases; unmatched junction nucleotides: 1. CDR3 length: 14 amino acids. The CDR3 region is CASSLWGTTYEQYF. The CDR3 coding sequence is TGTGCCAGCAGTTTATGGGGGACTACCTACGAGCAGTACTTC.

This clone was detected once. The chain employs TRBV18 and TRBJ2-3; D may be TRBD2 (5 bases). The CDR3 covers 14 residues. Deletions cut 4 bases from V and 2 bases from J, with 10 bases between. Looked up from germline, CDR1 is KGHSH and CDR2 is LQKENI. The CDR3 coding sequence is TGTGCCAGCTCACAACTAGTTCCCACAGATACGCAGTATTTT. As protein: CASSQLVPTDTQYF.

This chain joins TRBV19 and TRBJ2-1; 8 bases agree with TRBD1. J was trimmed by 7 bases and V by 5 bases; bases with no gene match: 7. Germline V gives CDR1 LNHDA, CDR2 SQIVND (reference sequence). This CDR3 contains 14 residues. CDR3 coding DNA: TGTGCCAGTAGTCCAGGACAGGGTACGAATGAGCAGTTCTTC. It codes for CASSPGQGTNEQFF.

The chain couples TRBV2 to TRBJ2-5; 8 bases line up with TRBD1. The CDR3 is 15 residues long. Trimming removed 5 bases from V and 5 bases from J; junction bases left unmatched: 10. Germline assignment: CDR1 SNHLY and CDR2 FYNNEI. The CDR3 bases are TGTGCCAGCAGTCAGGGGGCGAATTTCTTGGAGACCCAGTACTTC. This gives the protein CASSQGANFLETQYF.